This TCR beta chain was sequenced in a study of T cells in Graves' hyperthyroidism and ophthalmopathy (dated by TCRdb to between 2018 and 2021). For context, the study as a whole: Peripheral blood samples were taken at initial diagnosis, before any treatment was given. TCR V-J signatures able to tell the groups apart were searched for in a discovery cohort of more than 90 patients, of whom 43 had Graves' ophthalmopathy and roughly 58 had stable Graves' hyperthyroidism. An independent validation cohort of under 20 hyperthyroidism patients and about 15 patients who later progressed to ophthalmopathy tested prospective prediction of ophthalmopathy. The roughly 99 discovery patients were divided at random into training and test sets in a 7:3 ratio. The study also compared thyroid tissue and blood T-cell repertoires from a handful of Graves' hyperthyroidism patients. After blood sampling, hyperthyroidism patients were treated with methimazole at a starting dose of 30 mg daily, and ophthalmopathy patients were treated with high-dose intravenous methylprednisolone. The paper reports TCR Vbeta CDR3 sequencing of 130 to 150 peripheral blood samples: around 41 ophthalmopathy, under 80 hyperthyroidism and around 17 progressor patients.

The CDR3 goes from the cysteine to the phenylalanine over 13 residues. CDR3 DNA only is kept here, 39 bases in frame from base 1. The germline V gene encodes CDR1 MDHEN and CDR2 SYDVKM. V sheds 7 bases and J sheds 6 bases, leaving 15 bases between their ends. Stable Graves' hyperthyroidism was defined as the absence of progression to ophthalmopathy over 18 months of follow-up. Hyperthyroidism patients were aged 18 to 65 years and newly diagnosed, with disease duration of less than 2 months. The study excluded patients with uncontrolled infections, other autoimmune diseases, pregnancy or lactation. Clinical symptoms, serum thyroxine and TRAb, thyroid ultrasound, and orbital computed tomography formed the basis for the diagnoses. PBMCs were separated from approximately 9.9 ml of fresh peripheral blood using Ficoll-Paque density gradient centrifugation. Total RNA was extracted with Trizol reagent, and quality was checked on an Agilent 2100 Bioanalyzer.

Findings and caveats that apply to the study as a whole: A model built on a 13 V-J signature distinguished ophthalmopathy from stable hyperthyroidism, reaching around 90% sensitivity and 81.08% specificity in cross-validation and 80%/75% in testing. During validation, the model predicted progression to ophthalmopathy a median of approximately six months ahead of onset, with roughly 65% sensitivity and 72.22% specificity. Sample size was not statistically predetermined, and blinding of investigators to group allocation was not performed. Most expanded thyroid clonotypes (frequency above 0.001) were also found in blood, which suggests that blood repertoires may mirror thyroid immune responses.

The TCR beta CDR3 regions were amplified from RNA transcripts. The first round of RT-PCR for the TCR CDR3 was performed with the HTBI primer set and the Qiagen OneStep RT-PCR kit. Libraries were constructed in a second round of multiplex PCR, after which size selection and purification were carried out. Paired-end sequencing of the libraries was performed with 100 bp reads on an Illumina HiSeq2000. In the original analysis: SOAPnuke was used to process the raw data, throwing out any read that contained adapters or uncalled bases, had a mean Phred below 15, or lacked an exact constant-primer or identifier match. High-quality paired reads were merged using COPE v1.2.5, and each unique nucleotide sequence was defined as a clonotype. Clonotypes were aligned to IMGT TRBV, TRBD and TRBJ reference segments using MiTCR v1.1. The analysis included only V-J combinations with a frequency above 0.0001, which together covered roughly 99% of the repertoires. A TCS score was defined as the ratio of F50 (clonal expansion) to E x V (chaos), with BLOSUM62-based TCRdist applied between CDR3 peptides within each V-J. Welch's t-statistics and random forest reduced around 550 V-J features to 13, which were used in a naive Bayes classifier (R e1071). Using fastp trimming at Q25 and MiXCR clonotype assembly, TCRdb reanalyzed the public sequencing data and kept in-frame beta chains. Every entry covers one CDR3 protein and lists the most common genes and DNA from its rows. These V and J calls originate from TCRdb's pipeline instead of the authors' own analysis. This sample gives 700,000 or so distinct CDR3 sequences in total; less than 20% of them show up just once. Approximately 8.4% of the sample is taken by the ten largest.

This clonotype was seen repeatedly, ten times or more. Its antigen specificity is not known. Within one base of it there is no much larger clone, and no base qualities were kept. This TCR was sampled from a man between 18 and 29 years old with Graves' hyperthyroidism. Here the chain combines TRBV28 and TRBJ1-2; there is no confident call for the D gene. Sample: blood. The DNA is TGTGCCAGCAACCCCCCCACAATCCATGGCTACACCTTC. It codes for CASNPPTIHGYTF.